This is a list of T cell receptor beta chains from one sample in a study of blood T cell repertoires in COVID-19. This table comes from immunoSEQ multiplex PCR, and its TCRdb copy is limited to in-frame clones, with some not included. Of tens of thousands of clones in the sample, 70% to 75% were seen once. The sample taken for sequencing was peripheral blood. The source is a man aged 70 or older with acute or convalescent COVID-19. Each CDR3 is given with its conserved first and last residue. Fields, in order: D gene, clone size, V gene, J gene, CDR3 DNA, CDR3 protein. A D gene is named only where the DNA matches it firmly. Some rows have no size entry. The others give once, few or many, or a class for an expanded clone.

D gene: TRBD1
clone size: -
V gene: TRBV6-1
J gene: TRBJ2-7
CDR3 DNA: TGTGCCAGCAGGGGACAGGCCTACGAGCAGTACTTC
CDR3 protein: CASRGQAYEQYF

D gene: TRBD1
clone size: -
V gene: TRBV7-2
J gene: TRBJ2-1
CDR3 DNA: TGTGCCAGCAGCTTAGTTGGGACAGGGGGGAGGAATGAGCAGTTCTTC
CDR3 protein: CASSLVGTGGRNEQFF

D gene: TRBD2
clone size: few
V gene: TRBV28
J gene: TRBJ2-1
CDR3 DNA: TGTGCCAGCAGTCCTGTAGCGGGAGTCTACAATGAGCAGTTCTTC
CDR3 protein: CASSPVAGVYNEQFF

D gene: -
clone size: few
V gene: TRBV5-1
J gene: TRBJ2-1
CDR3 DNA: TGCGCCAGCAGCTTGGACCAGATCAATGAGCAGTTCTTC
CDR3 protein: CASSLDQINEQFF

D gene: TRBD1
clone size: -
V gene: TRBV24-1
J gene: TRBJ2-7
CDR3 DNA: TGTGCCACCAGTGAGTCAGGGGGCGATGCGCGGGAGCAGTACTTC
CDR3 protein: CATSESGGDAREQYF

D gene: TRBD2
clone size: once
V gene: TRBV4-3
J gene: TRBJ2-3
CDR3 DNA: TGCGCCAGCAGCCAAGACCCAGCGGGAAGCACAGATACGCAGTATTTT
CDR3 protein: CASSQDPAGSTDTQYF

D gene: -
clone size: -
V gene: TRBV7-8
J gene: TRBJ1-1
CDR3 DNA: TGTGCCAGCAGCCTTACACGGAACACTGAAGCTTTCTTT
CDR3 protein: CASSLTRNTEAFF

D gene: -
clone size: many
V gene: TRBV19
J gene: TRBJ2-7
CDR3 DNA: TGTGCCAGTAGTCGACTGGGGGCCCACGAGCAGTACTTC
CDR3 protein: CASSRLGAHEQYF

D gene: TRBD2
clone size: few
V gene: TRBV6-5
J gene: TRBJ2-1
CDR3 DNA: TGTGCCAGCAGTATTAGCGGGATGCGGAATGAGCAGTTCTTC
CDR3 protein: CASSISGMRNEQFF

D gene: -
clone size: -
V gene: TRBV5-8
J gene: TRBJ2-7
CDR3 DNA: TGTGCCAGCAGGTTCACAGGGTACGAGCAGTACTTC
CDR3 protein: CASRFTGYEQYF

D gene: -
clone size: -
V gene: TRBV7-5
J gene: TRBJ2-2
CDR3 DNA: TGTGCCAGAAGCTTAGACCGGACAGCCGGGGAGCTGTTTTTT
CDR3 protein: CARSLDRTAGELFF

D gene: -
clone size: -
V gene: TRBV27
J gene: TRBJ1-4
CDR3 DNA: TGTGCCAGCAGTTCCCGAGAGGAAAAACTGTTTTTT
CDR3 protein: CASSSREEKLFF

D gene: -
clone size: few
V gene: TRBV10-1
J gene: TRBJ2-7
CDR3 DNA: TGCGCCAGCAGTGCTACAGTGGAAGCCAACTACGAGCAGTACTTC
CDR3 protein: CASSATVEANYEQYF

D gene: TRBD1
clone size: -
V gene: TRBV5-4
J gene: TRBJ1-4
CDR3 DNA: TGTGCCAGCAGCCAACAGGGGGCGACTGAAAAACTGTTTTTT
CDR3 protein: CASSQQGATEKLFF

D gene: TRBD1
clone size: -
V gene: TRBV5-1
J gene: TRBJ1-1
CDR3 DNA: TGCGCCAGCAGCTTGAGTCCGGGACAGGCGAACACTGAAGCTTTCTTT
CDR3 protein: CASSLSPGQANTEAFF

D gene: -
clone size: -
V gene: TRBV18
J gene: TRBJ2-1
CDR3 DNA: TGTGCCAGCTCAGCACAAGGGGTTGAGCAGTTCTTC
CDR3 protein: CASSAQGVEQFF

D gene: TRBD2
clone size: -
V gene: TRBV10-3
J gene: TRBJ2-7
CDR3 DNA: TGTGCCATCAGTCCGCTGCGGGAGGGTAACGAGCAGTACTTC
CDR3 protein: CAISPLREGNEQYF

D gene: -
clone size: -
V gene: TRBV14
J gene: TRBJ1-4
CDR3 DNA: TGTGCCAGCAGCCCTAGGGGGACACGACGAGAAAAACTGTTTTTT
CDR3 protein: CASSPRGTRREKLFF

D gene: -
clone size: -
V gene: TRBV18
J gene: TRBJ1-4
CDR3 DNA: TGTGCCAGCTCACCGCCAGACAGAGCAACTAATGAAAAACTGTTTTTT
CDR3 protein: CASSPPDRATNEKLFF

D gene: TRBD1
clone size: -
V gene: TRBV9
J gene: TRBJ2-5
CDR3 DNA: TGTGCCAGCAGCGTCGCTAGTGGACAGGGGGCGGAGACCCAGTACTTC
CDR3 protein: CASSVASGQGAETQYF

D gene: -
clone size: -
V gene: TRBV11-2
J gene: TRBJ2-1
CDR3 DNA: TGTGCCAGCAGCTTATCGCTCGGCAGGGTGAACCATGAGCAGTTCTTC
CDR3 protein: CASSLSLGRVNHEQFF

D gene: -
clone size: -
V gene: TRBV7-9
J gene: TRBJ1-4
CDR3 DNA: TGTGCCAGCAGCTTGGACTTGGGAGGGGAAAAACTGTTTTTT
CDR3 protein: CASSLDLGGEKLFF

D gene: -
clone size: -
V gene: TRBV7-9
J gene: TRBJ2-7
CDR3 DNA: TGTGCCAGCAGCTTAGTGACACACGCCTACGAGCAGTACTTC
CDR3 protein: CASSLVTHAYEQYF

D gene: TRBD2
clone size: -
V gene: TRBV9
J gene: TRBJ2-1
CDR3 DNA: TGTGCCAGCAGCCCCGGACTAGCGGTCGCCAATGAGCAGTTCTTC
CDR3 protein: CASSPGLAVANEQFF

D gene: TRBD1
clone size: -
V gene: TRBV28
J gene: TRBJ1-2
CDR3 DNA: TGTGCCAGCAGTCCACGGGACAGGGCCGGGGCCTATGGCTACACCTTC
CDR3 protein: CASSPRDRAGAYGYTF

D gene: -
clone size: -
V gene: TRBV18
J gene: TRBJ2-1
CDR3 DNA: TGTGCCAGCTCACCACCGGAGGCTAATTACAATGAGCAGTTCTTC
CDR3 protein: CASSPPEANYNEQFF

D gene: TRBD1
clone size: -
V gene: TRBV28
J gene: TRBJ1-1
CDR3 DNA: TGTGCCAGCAGTTTCCCCGGACAGGAAGGTTGGGCTTTCTTT
CDR3 protein: CASSFPGQEGWAFF

D gene: -
clone size: -
V gene: TRBV5-6
J gene: TRBJ1-2
CDR3 DNA: TGTGCCAGCAGCTTGGTAGGGGATACGAACTATGGCTACACCTTC
CDR3 protein: CASSLVGDTNYGYTF

D gene: TRBD1
clone size: -
V gene: TRBV27
J gene: TRBJ2-2
CDR3 DNA: TGTGCCAGCAGGCCATTGGGGACAGGGTGGGACACCGGGGAGCTGTTTTTT
CDR3 protein: CASRPLGTGWDTGELFF

D gene: -
clone size: -
V gene: TRBV27
J gene: TRBJ1-5
CDR3 DNA: TGTGCCAGCAGTTTATCGGTAGTGGGCAAAGATCAGCCCCAGCATTTT
CDR3 protein: CASSLSVVGKDQPQHF

D gene: -
clone size: -
V gene: TRBV14
J gene: TRBJ1-1
CDR3 DNA: TGTGCCAACAGCCAAGGGGGGGGTCCGAGGCGCACTGAAGCTTTCTTT
CDR3 protein: CANSQGGGPRRTEAFF

D gene: -
clone size: -
V gene: TRBV19
J gene: TRBJ2-7
CDR3 DNA: TGTGCCAGTAGCAGGGGACAAAGCTCCTACGAGCAGTACTTC
CDR3 protein: CASSRGQSSYEQYF

D gene: -
clone size: -
V gene: TRBV28
J gene: TRBJ2-7
CDR3 DNA: TGTGCCAGCAGTTTCACTAGAGACCCGCAGTACTTC
CDR3 protein: CASSFTRDPQYF

D gene: TRBD1
clone size: -
V gene: TRBV7-9
J gene: TRBJ2-7
CDR3 DNA: TGTGCCAGCAGCTATCCGGGACAGGGCACCTACGAGCAGTACTTC
CDR3 protein: CASSYPGQGTYEQYF

D gene: TRBD1
clone size: few
V gene: TRBV5-4
J gene: TRBJ2-7
CDR3 DNA: TGTGCCAGCAGCGTGGGACAGTTAACCTACGAGCAGTACTTC
CDR3 protein: CASSVGQLTYEQYF

D gene: TRBD1
clone size: -
V gene: TRBV28
J gene: TRBJ1-3
CDR3 DNA: TGTGCCAGCAGTTTAATGGGCCAGGGGGCGACCGGAAACACCATATATTTT
CDR3 protein: CASSLMGQGATGNTIYF

D gene: TRBD1
clone size: -
V gene: TRBV10-3
J gene: TRBJ1-5
CDR3 DNA: TGTGCCATCAGTCCCGGACAGGGCGGGAATCAGCCCCAGCATTTT
CDR3 protein: CAISPGQGGNQPQHF

D gene: TRBD2
clone size: -
V gene: TRBV11-2
J gene: TRBJ2-1
CDR3 DNA: TGTGCCAGCAGCTTAGAACTAGCGGGAGCCTACAATGAGCAGTTCTTC
CDR3 protein: CASSLELAGAYNEQFF

D gene: TRBD1
clone size: -
V gene: TRBV19
J gene: TRBJ1-4
CDR3 DNA: TGTGCCAGTAGTACCACTCCCGAGGGGGCGCCTGAAAAACTGTTTTTT
CDR3 protein: CASSTTPEGAPEKLFF

D gene: -
clone size: -
V gene: TRBV6-5
J gene: TRBJ2-7
CDR3 DNA: TGTGCCAGCAACGAGGGGAGGGGGTACGAGCAGTACTTC
CDR3 protein: CASNEGRGYEQYF

D gene: -
clone size: -
V gene: TRBV28
J gene: TRBJ2-7
CDR3 DNA: TGTGCCAGCAGGGAGGCCTCTAGGGAACAGTACTTC
CDR3 protein: CASREASREQYF

D gene: TRBD1
clone size: -
V gene: TRBV3-1/TRBV3-2
J gene: TRBJ2-6
CDR3 DNA: TGTGCCAGCAGCCAAGTGACAGGGGTGGTTGAAAGCTCTGGGGCCAACGTCCTGACTTTC
CDR3 protein: CASSQVTGVVESSGANVLTF

D gene: -
clone size: -
V gene: TRBV9
J gene: TRBJ2-1
CDR3 DNA: TGTGCCAGCAGCGTAGTTAGCGCCTGGGATGAGCAGTTCTTC
CDR3 protein: CASSVVSAWDEQFF

D gene: -
clone size: -
V gene: TRBV5-1
J gene: TRBJ2-7
CDR3 DNA: TGCGCCAGCAGCTTGGCAGGCATACTCTCCTACGAGCAGTACTTC
CDR3 protein: CASSLAGILSYEQYF

D gene: TRBD1
clone size: few
V gene: TRBV11-2
J gene: TRBJ2-7
CDR3 DNA: TGTGCCAGCAGCTTCGGGACAGCCGCCTACGAGCAGTACTTC
CDR3 protein: CASSFGTAAYEQYF

D gene: -
clone size: -
V gene: TRBV4-1
J gene: TRBJ1-6
CDR3 DNA: TGCGCCAGCAGCCAAGATGGAGCTTCGAGCTCCTATAATTCACCCCTCCACTTT
CDR3 protein: CASSQDGASSSYNSPLHF

D gene: TRBD1
clone size: few
V gene: TRBV29-1
J gene: TRBJ2-3
CDR3 DNA: TGCAGCGTAGAGACAGGGTCTAGCACAGATACGCAGTATTTT
CDR3 protein: CSVETGSSTDTQYF

D gene: TRBD1
clone size: once
V gene: TRBV15
J gene: TRBJ2-1
CDR3 DNA: TGTGCCACCAGCAGCCGGACAGGGAGCTCCTACAATGAGCAGTTCTTC
CDR3 protein: CATSSRTGSSYNEQFF

D gene: -
clone size: few
V gene: TRBV6-5
J gene: TRBJ1-5
CDR3 DNA: TGTGCCAGCAGCAGACAGAGCAATCAGCCCCAGCATTTT
CDR3 protein: CASSRQSNQPQHF

D gene: TRBD1
clone size: -
V gene: TRBV11-2
J gene: TRBJ1-2
CDR3 DNA: TGTGCCAGCAGCTTCGGGACAGGTTATGGCTACACCTTC
CDR3 protein: CASSFGTGYGYTF

D gene: -
clone size: -
V gene: TRBV3-1/TRBV3-2
J gene: TRBJ1-1
CDR3 DNA: TGTGCCACCTCCTTGAACACTGAAGCTTTCTTT
CDR3 protein: CATSLNTEAFF

D gene: -
clone size: -
V gene: TRBV16
J gene: TRBJ1-3
CDR3 DNA: TGTGCCAGCAGCAGTAGCTCTGGAAACACCATATATTTT
CDR3 protein: CASSSSSGNTIYF

D gene: TRBD1
clone size: once
V gene: TRBV15
J gene: TRBJ1-4
CDR3 DNA: TGTGCCACCAACAGGGGGCAGGGTCATGAAAAACTGTTTTTT
CDR3 protein: CATNRGQGHEKLFF

D gene: TRBD1
clone size: -
V gene: TRBV18
J gene: TRBJ1-1
CDR3 DNA: TGTGCCAGCCGTGGACAGGGCAGCGAAAGCACTGAAGCTTTCTTT
CDR3 protein: CASRGQGSESTEAFF

D gene: TRBD1
clone size: -
V gene: TRBV27
J gene: TRBJ1-4
CDR3 DNA: TGTGCCAGCAGTTTCCTGGGACAGGCGGCTAATGAAAAACTGTTTTTT
CDR3 protein: CASSFLGQAANEKLFF

D gene: TRBD1
clone size: -
V gene: TRBV4-2
J gene: TRBJ1-2
CDR3 DNA: TGTGCCAGCAGCCCCCTGACAGGGGAGGGCTATGGCTACACCTTC
CDR3 protein: CASSPLTGEGYGYTF

D gene: -
clone size: -
V gene: TRBV4-1
J gene: TRBJ2-5
CDR3 DNA: TGCGCCAGCAGCCAAGTTCCAGGGAATCAAGAGACCCAGTACTTC
CDR3 protein: CASSQVPGNQETQYF

D gene: -
clone size: -
V gene: TRBV5-1
J gene: TRBJ2-7
CDR3 DNA: TGCGCCAGCAGCCCTAGGGGGGCGGGAGCCTCCTACGAGCAGTACTTC
CDR3 protein: CASSPRGAGASYEQYF

D gene: TRBD1
clone size: -
V gene: TRBV5-1
J gene: TRBJ2-5
CDR3 DNA: TGCGCCAGCAGCAGAATGACAGGGTCGGAGACCCAGTACTTC
CDR3 protein: CASSRMTGSETQYF

D gene: -
clone size: -
V gene: TRBV25-1
J gene: TRBJ2-3
CDR3 DNA: TGTGCCATAGAGGCGCGGGGATCCAGCACAGATACGCAGTATTTT
CDR3 protein: CAIEARGSSTDTQYF